This entry lists 24 T cell receptor beta chains sequenced from one sample in a study of blood T cell repertoires in COVID-19. Clones were read by immunoSEQ multiplex PCR, and TCRdb kept only the in-frame ones, dropping some. The sample holds tens of thousands of clones; 65% to 85% are singletons and the top ten take about 20%. The material sequenced was peripheral blood. The receptors stem from a woman in her sixties with acute or convalescent COVID-19.

This chain uses TRBV19 with TRBJ1-1; D is uncertain. The V gene lost 3 bases and the J gene lost 4 bases, with 12 bases spanning the gap. Germline-derived CDR1 and CDR2 are LNHDA and SQIVND (reference sequence). The CDR3 loop spans 14 amino acids. CDR3 sequence reads: CASSIRREGTEAFF. CDR3 DNA sequence: TGTGCCAGTAGTATTAGAAGGGAGGGCACTGAAGCTTTCTTT.

The count of this clone is one. This chain connects TRBV6-4 to TRBJ2-5, with TRBD2 matching over 7 bases. The J segment lost 5 bases and the V segment lost 11 bases, leaving 5 bases of the junction unmatched. The CDR3 covers 11 residues. The germline V gene has CDR1 MRHNA and CDR2 SNTAGT. In DNA form, the CDR3 reads TGTGCCCTACGGGGGGAGGAGACCCAGTACTTC. Its translation: CALRGEETQYF.

The chain carries TRBV18 and TRBJ2-5; TRBD1 aligns across 7 bases. V dropped 5 bases and J dropped 2; count of bases not matched to a gene: 2. CDR3 length equals 13 residues. Germline assignment: CDR1 KGHSH and CDR2 LQKENI. The CDR3 region has the DNA TGTGCCAGCTCAACACAGGGGCAAGAGACCCAGTACTTC. It is translated as CASSTQGQETQYF.

The chain recombines TRBV28 with TRBJ1-2; the match to TRBD1 covers 7 bases. The CDR3 sequence is 15 residues long. Germline CDR1 and CDR2: MDHEN and SYDVKM. J was trimmed by 4 bases and V by 1 base; bases with no gene match: 6. The CDR3 bases are TGTGCCAGCAGTTTATCAGGGGGTTTCGGCTATGGCTACACCTTC. This codes for CASSLSGGFGYGYTF.

The rearrangement joins TRBV4-2 to TRBJ2-1, with TRBD2 as a possible D gene (6 bases). V lost 0 bases, J lost 7 bases, and 16 bases lay in between. This CDR3 has 16 residues. Germline V lookup: CDR1 LGHNA, CDR2 YNFKEQ. The CDR3 region is CASSQDLSGLPNEQFF. The CDR3 DNA sequence: TGTGCCAGCAGCCAAGACTTGAGTGGACTACCGAATGAGCAGTTCTTC.

This chain connects TRBV7-2 to TRBJ1-5; 10 bases align to TRBD1. The CDR3 has 16 amino acids. The trim removed 5 bases at V and 1 base at J, leaving 5 bases unmatched. The germline V gene encodes CDR1 SGHTA and CDR2 FQGNSA. CDR3 coding DNA: TGTGCCAGCAGCCCCCGACAGGGGGCGAGCAATCAGCCCCAGCATTTT. Translating it yields CASSPRQGASNQPQHF. Full variable domain (rest looked up from reference TRBV7-2 and TRBJ1-5): GAGVSQSPSNKVTEKGKDVELRCDPISGHTALYWYRQSLGQGLEFLIYFQGNSAPDKSGLPSDRFSAERTGGSVSTLTIQRTQQEDSAVYLCASSPRQGASNQPQHFGDGTRLSIL.

This sequence joins TRBV18 and TRBJ1-4; D may be TRBD1 (5 bases). The CDR3 totals 15 residues. V was clipped by 1 base and J by 4 bases, with 10 bases between them. CDR1 is KGHSH, CDR2 LQKENI, per germline. The CDR3 sequence: CASSPRGRLNEKLFF. The CDR3 DNA sequence: TGTGCCAGCTCACCACGGGGCAGACTTAATGAAAAACTGTTTTTT.

This rearrangement joins TRBV18 to TRBJ1-1, with a tentative D call TRBD1 (6 bases). The V end was cut by 2 bases, the J end by 6 bases, with 19 bases between. Looked up from germline, CDR1 is KGHSH and CDR2 is LQKENI. The CDR3 runs to 16 residues. This CDR3 is CASSPKQGGPWAEAFF. DNA for the CDR3: TGTGCCAGCTCACCAAAACAGGGAGGGCCCTGGGCTGAAGCTTTCTTT.

This clone was picked up a small number of times. The J gene is TRBJ2-1, the V gene TRBV19; TRBD1 is a possible D gene (6 bases). This CDR3 has 14 amino acids. Germline-derived CDR1 and CDR2 are LNHDA and SQIVND (reference sequence). Deletions cut 1 base from V and 7 bases from J, with 11 bases between. The CDR3 spells CASSIVGGPNEQFF. CDR3 nucleotide sequence: TGTGCCAGTAGTATAGTAGGGGGTCCTAATGAGCAGTTCTTC. The entire variable domain, with the rest obtained from reference TRBV19 and TRBJ2-1, is as follows: DGGITQSPKYLFRKEGQNVTLSCEQNLNHDAMYWYRQDPGQGLRLIYYSQIVNDFQKGDIAEGYSVSREKKESFPLTVTSAQKNPTAFYLCASSIVGGPNEQFFGPGTRLTVL.

This chain connects TRBV5-1 to TRBJ2-2; 10 bases fit TRBD1. Looked up from germline, CDR1 is SGHRS and CDR2 is YFSETQ. V gave up 4 bases and J gave up 8 bases; unmatched junction bases: 11. This CDR3 comprises 16 residues. Written as DNA, the CDR3 is TGCGCCAGCAGCCCCTCGACAGGGGGCGTTTCTGGGGAGCTGTTTTTT. Translation: CASSPSTGGVSGELFF.

This chain joins TRBV10-1 and TRBJ1-1; tentative D call: TRBD1 (5 bases). The germline gives CDR1 WNHNN, CDR2 SYGVQD (reference sequence). Trimming took 1 base from V and 12 from J, leaving 12 bases between them. This CDR3 spans 12 amino acids. The CDR3: CASSEWGGRSFF. CDR3 coding DNA: TGCGCCAGCAGTGAGTGGGGGGGAAGGTCTTTCTTT.

The V gene is TRBV6-6, the J gene TRBJ2-4, with 9 bases aligning to TRBD1. Germline V gene data show CDR1 as MNHNY and CDR2 as SVGAGI (reference sequence). The V gene end was trimmed by 6 bases and the J gene end by 3 bases; junction bases not matched to a gene: 6. CDR3 length: 15 residues. The CDR3 protein is CASRGQGVGKNIQYF. Written as DNA, the CDR3 is TGTGCCAGCAGGGGACAGGGAGTTGGCAAAAACATTCAGTACTTC.

This clone was seen a single time. The V gene is TRBV5-1, the J gene TRBJ2-2; TRBD1 aligns across 10 bases. CDR3 size: 15 residues. CDR1 is SGHRS and CDR2 is YFSETQ in the germline V gene. With V trimmed by 0 bases and J by 6 bases, 2 bases remained unmatched. The CDR3, as DNA: TGCGCCAGCAGCTTGGACGGGACAGGGGCCGGGGAGCTGTTTTTT. Its protein is CASSLDGTGAGELFF.

V is TRBV5-3 and J is TRBJ1-2; D gene uncertain. TRBV5-3 is an ORF; its function is uncertain. V dropped 3 bases and J dropped 3 bases, with 12 bases sitting between them. The CDR3 is 14 residues long. CDR3 DNA: TGTGCCAGAAGCTGGGTGCGGGGTGACTATGGCTACACCTTC. It specifies CARSWVRGDYGYTF.

V is TRBV7-2 and J is TRBJ2-1; 8 bases are shared with TRBD1. The CDR3 sequence is 15 residues long. Germline loops: CDR1 SGHTA, CDR2 FQGNSA. Trimming removed 5 bases from V and 7 bases from J; junction bases left unmatched: 10. The CDR3 loop reads CASSQRTGSKNEQFF. DNA for the CDR3: TGTGCCAGCAGCCAAAGGACAGGGAGTAAGAATGAGCAGTTCTTC.

DNA for the CDR3: TGTGCCAGCAGCTCGCAGGGTGATATTAGTGAAGCTTTCTTT. Its translation: CASSSQGDISEAFF. The chain has TRBV7-9 and TRBJ1-1; tentatively, D is TRBD1 (5 bases). V was cut by 4 bases and J by 7 bases, with 16 bases left in between. The germline gives CDR1 SEHNR, CDR2 FQNEAQ (reference sequence). This CDR3 contains 14 residues.

This rearrangement joins TRBV11-2 to TRBJ1-2; no definite D call. V was pared by 0 bases and J by 5 bases, with 10 bases between. The CDR3 extends over 14 amino acids. CDR1 is SGHAT, CDR2 FQNNGV, per germline. CDR3 sequence: CASSLDLTVYGYTF. Here the CDR3 DNA reads TGTGCCAGCAGCTTAGACCTTACTGTTTATGGCTACACCTTC.

The J gene is TRBJ1-6, the V gene TRBV7-9; D is ambiguous. This CDR3 is 19 amino acids long. Germline V gives CDR1 SEHNR, CDR2 FQNEAQ (reference sequence). V was pared by 2 bases and J by 0 bases, with 17 bases between. The CDR3 reads CASSLPTDAAPSYNSPLHF. The CDR3 DNA sequence: TGTGCCAGCAGCTTACCCACAGATGCAGCTCCCTCCTATAATTCACCCCTCCACTTT.

The J gene is TRBJ2-3, the V gene TRBV7-2; 7 nucleotides agree with TRBD1. V trimming: 1 base; J trimming: 6 bases; junction bases outside the gene matches: 7. This CDR3 has 15 residues. Looked up from germline, CDR1 is SGHTA and CDR2 is FQGNSA. CDR3 sequence (DNA): TGTGCCAGCAGCTTAGACAGGGGTGGGGCGGATACGCAGTATTTT. Amino acid sequence: CASSLDRGGADTQYF. The full variable domain, its missing parts supplied by reference TRBV7-2 and TRBJ2-3, is GAGVSQSPSNKVTEKGKDVELRCDPISGHTALYWYRQSLGQGLEFLIYFQGNSAPDKSGLPSDRFSAERTGGSVSTLTIQRTQQEDSAVYLCASSLDRGGADTQYFGPGTRLTVL.

The chain uses TRBV9 and TRBJ2-3, with 12 bases fitting TRBD2. Losses at the gene ends were 3 bases for V and 1 base for J; bases not matched to a gene: 3. The germline V gene has CDR1 SGDLS and CDR2 YYNGEE. The CDR3 totals 16 residues. The CDR3 sequence is CASSGRLAGGTDTQYF. CDR3 nucleotide sequence: TGTGCCAGCAGCGGACGACTAGCGGGGGGCACAGATACGCAGTATTTT.

This clone has more than one count but fewer than ten. The chain recombines TRBV3-1 (or the pseudogene TRBV3-2) with TRBJ2-7, with TRBD2 as a possible D gene (6 bases). The CDR3 sequence is 13 residues long. Deletions cut 4 bases from V and 2 bases from J, with 9 bases between. CDR1 is LGHDT and CDR2 is YNNKEL in the germline V gene (reference sequence). As DNA, the CDR3 is TGTGCCAGCAGCCTGGGGGGTACCTACGAGCAGTACTTC. It codes for CASSLGGTYEQYF.

The chain has TRBV2 and TRBJ1-5; TRBD1 might be the D (6 bases). V lost 2 bases and J lost 7, with 15 bases in between. Germline V CDR1 and CDR2: SNHLY, FYNNEI. The CDR3 contains 15 residues. The CDR3 reads CASSERSNREQPQHF. The CDR3 DNA sequence: TGTGCCAGCAGTGAAAGATCCAACAGGGAGCAGCCCCAGCATTTT.

The chain carries TRBV14 and TRBJ1-6; 7 nucleotides align to TRBD1. Trimming removed 2 bases from V and 10 bases from J; junction bases left unmatched: 2. Germline CDR1 SGHDN, CDR2 FVKESK. CDR3 length equals 13 residues. CDR3 loop: CASSQTGESPLHF. CDR3 coding DNA: TGTGCCAGCAGCCAAACAGGGGAGTCACCCCTCCACTTT.

V gene TRBV19 combines with J gene TRBJ2-7, with D possibly matching TRBD1 (6 bases). CDR3 length: 16 amino acids. V shed 4 bases and J shed 0 bases, with 16 bases lying between them. Germline V gene lookup returns CDR1 LNHDA and CDR2 SQIVND (reference sequence). DNA of the CDR3: TGTGCCAGTAGTAGGCCCAGGGGCATGGGCTCCTACGAGCAGTACGTC. This codes for CASSRPRGMGSYEQYV.